The 2 T cell receptor beta chains given below trace back to one sample, sequenced in a study of CD8 T cells in Susac syndrome. When the RNA was reverse transcribed, random hexamers were used with an input of 0.5 to 1 ug. One entry per CDR3 protein results from TCRdb running MiXCR on the immunoSEQ multiplex PCR reads. This sample has tens of thousands of distinct CDR3 sequences, with roughly nine tenths found just once. The sequenced sample was CD8+ T cells from PBMCs. The receptors originated from a human donor with multiple sclerosis.

V gene TRBV5-4 combines with J gene TRBJ2-3; TRBD1 matches at 7 bases. V shed 2 bases and J 7 bases; nucleotides not matched to a gene: 10. Germline CDR1 and CDR2: SGHNT and YYREEE (reference sequence). The CDR3 covers 15 residues. The DNA of the CDR3 is TGTGCCAGCAGCTTCTCCGGGACAGCTTCTAATACGCAGTATTTT. This gives the protein CASSFSGTASNTQYF. The variable domain in full, completed from reference TRBV5-4 and TRBJ2-3, reads ETGVTQSPTHLIKTRGQQVTLRCSSQSGHNTVSWYQQALGQGPQFIFQYYREEENGRGNFPPRFSGLQFPNYSSELNVNALELDDSALYLCASSFSGTASNTQYFGPGTRLTVL.

The rearrangement uses TRBV19 and TRBJ1-1; D is undetermined. Germline V gives CDR1 LNHDA, CDR2 SQIVND (reference sequence). This CDR3 region has 17 residues. V was pared by 3 bases and J by 7 bases, with 24 bases between. The CDR3 coding sequence is TGTGCCAGTAGTATGGGTCGTTGGAGTCAGAACGAGAGTGAAGCTTTCTTT. Amino acids: CASSMGRWSQNESEAFF.